This T cell receptor (beta chain) emerged from a study of T cells in Graves' hyperthyroidism and ophthalmopathy. Findings and limits, study-wide: Most thyroid-expanded clonotypes above 0.001 were also found in blood. With a median lead of about 6.9 months before onset, the model predicted ophthalmopathy.

Many counts were recorded for this clonotype. Its antigen is unknown. V lost 8 bases and J 2 bases, leaving 17 bases between the germline ends. Per the germline V gene, CDR1 is MNHEY and CDR2 is SMNVEV (reference sequence). The length of the CDR3 is 15 residues. From RNA transcripts, TCR beta CDR3 regions were amplified. An initial round of RT-PCR targeting the TCR CDR3 relied on the HTBI primer set. Each CDR3 protein gets one entry after TCRdb re-called the multiplex PCR reads with MiXCR. The sample includes around 350,000 distinct CDR3 sequences, roughly 15% of them seen just once. Orbital computed tomography and thyroid ultrasound, together with serum TRAb and thyroxine and clinical symptoms, were used for diagnoses.

This chain links TRBV27 with TRBJ2-3, with D maybe TRBD2 (6 bases). This TCR was recovered from a woman aged 55-69 years with Graves' ophthalmopathy. Sequenced: blood. CDR3 nucleotides: TGTGCCAGCCAGGCGGGACCCCGAGCCACAGATACGCAGTATTTT. This gives the protein CASQAGPRATDTQYF.